The rows below give T cell receptor beta chains drawn from one sample of a study of blood T cell repertoires in COVID-19. Clones were sequenced by immunoSEQ multiplex PCR, and TCRdb holds only the in-frame ones, with some missing. The repertoire includes 35,000 to 55,000 clones, 80% to 90% of them detected once, and around 14% sits in the top ten. The material sequenced was peripheral blood. These receptor sequences come from a woman in her 70s in a cohort sampled during active COVID-19. Each CDR3 is given with its conserved first and last residue. D genes are given only for firm matches. Clone size appears in some rows only: once, few, many, or a class for an expanded clone.

j_call d_call v_call clone_size cdr3_nt cdr3_aa
TRBJ1-2 - TRBV5-1 - TGCGCCAGCAGAGTATTAACTGGAGGGGAAGACGGCTACACCTTC CASRVLTGGEDGYTF
TRBJ2-5 - TRBV10-3 - TGTGCCATCAGACAGGGCCTAAGAGAGACCCAGTACTTC CAIRQGLRETQYF
TRBJ2-5 TRBD2 TRBV2 - TGTGCCAGCAGTTTTGGGACTAGCGGACAAGAGACCCAGTACTTC CASSFGTSGQETQYF
TRBJ2-1 TRBD2 TRBV5-4 - TGTGCCAGCAGGGGACTAGCGGAGATGAATGAGCAGTTCTTC CASRGLAEMNEQFF
TRBJ1-5 - TRBV5-5 - TGTGCCAGCAGCCCCGGAGAATGGCACAATCAGCCCCAGCATTTT CASSPGEWHNQPQHF
TRBJ1-1 - TRBV21-1 - TGTGCCAGCAGCGGCCGGGTCAGCACCGTCGAGACTGAAGCTTTCTTT CASSGRVSTVETEAFF
TRBJ2-7 - TRBV27 - TGTGCCAGCAGTATCCGTGGTAGCGGTGCCTACGAGCAGTACTTC CASSIRGSGAYEQYF
TRBJ1-5 - TRBV19 - TGTGCCAGTAGCGGGGGGATCAATCAGCCCCAGCATTTT CASSGGINQPQHF
TRBJ2-5 TRBD2 TRBV28 - TGTGCCAGCGTTCTAGCGGGGGGCGAGACCCAGTACTTC CASVLAGGETQYF
TRBJ2-7 - TRBV28 - TGTGCCAGCAGTTCACAGGGTAGGGGACGCGAGCAGTACTTC CASSSQGRGREQYF
TRBJ1-6 - TRBV30 - TGTGCCTGGAGTGTACAGGCCGGGCTCCACTTT CAWSVQAGLHF
TRBJ2-7 TRBD1 TRBV28 - TGTGCCAGCAGAAGGACAGGGAGCTCCTACGAGCAGTACTTC CASRRTGSSYEQYF
TRBJ2-7 - TRBV27 - TGTGCCAGCAGTTTTCGCGGGGAGCAGTACTTC CASSFRGEQYF
TRBJ2-1 TRBD2 TRBV7-9 - TGTGCCAGCAGCTTAATCACTAGCGGCCTCTACAATGAGCAGTTCTTC CASSLITSGLYNEQFF
TRBJ1-1 TRBD1 TRBV7-3 - TGTGCCAGCAGCACAGGGGGAACTGAAGCTTTCTTT CASSTGGTEAFF
TRBJ2-1 TRBD2 TRBV10-1 - TGCGCCAGCAGCGATAGCGGGAGGGTAAGCTCCTACAATGAGCAGTTCTTC CASSDSGRVSSYNEQFF
TRBJ2-7 TRBD2 TRBV30 - TGTGCCTGGACCCCGCTAGCGGAATACGAGCAGTACTTC CAWTPLAEYEQYF
TRBJ2-1 TRBD2 TRBV25-1 - TGTGCCAGCAGTGGGGGCCTAGCGGGAGGTAATGAGCAGTTCTTC CASSGGLAGGNEQFF
TRBJ1-1 TRBD1 TRBV10-3 - TGTGCCATCAGGAGACAGGGGGGAGGAGACACTGAAGCTTTCTTT CAIRRQGGGDTEAFF
TRBJ1-2 - TRBV25-1 - TGTGCCAGCAGGGCCTCCGGGACATGGAGTGGCTACACCTTC CASRASGTWSGYTF
TRBJ2-7 - TRBV19 - TGTGCCAGTAGTTTTGTCCCGGGGACCTACGAGCAGTACTTC CASSFVPGTYEQYF
TRBJ1-1 - TRBV10-2 few TGCGCCAGCAGTGGTGCAGGGAGGTTCACTGAAGCTTTCTTT CASSGAGRFTEAFF
TRBJ2-1 TRBD2 TRBV19 - TGTGCCAGTAGTATCGGGACTAGCGATGAGCAGTTCTTC CASSIGTSDEQFF
TRBJ1-1 TRBD1 TRBV11-2 many TGTGCCAGCAGCCCCGGACAGGGGGCAGTCACTGAAGCTTTCTTT CASSPGQGAVTEAFF
TRBJ2-5 TRBD2 TRBV18 - TGTGCCAGCTCACCACGCGACGGGAGGGGAGAGACCCAGTACTTC CASSPRDGRGETQYF
TRBJ2-1 - TRBV7-2 - TGTGCCAGCAGCTTAGAGTCCGCGAGCAATGAGCAGTTCTTC CASSLESASNEQFF
TRBJ1-4 - TRBV30 once TGTGCCTGGAGTGCCGGGGGGTTTGATGAAAAACTGTTTTTT CAWSAGGFDEKLFF
TRBJ1-2 TRBD1 TRBV7-9 - TGTGCCAGCAGCTTCGGGACAGTCTATGGCTACACCTTC CASSFGTVYGYTF
TRBJ2-7 TRBD2 TRBV10-3 - TGTGCCAGGGGCCTGACTAGCGGGTACGAGCAGTACTTC CARGLTSGYEQYF
TRBJ2-5 - TRBV18 - TGTGCCAGCTCGACGACCTCTACTAGCCGAGAGACCCAGTACTTC CASSTTSTSRETQYF
TRBJ2-7 - TRBV3-1/TRBV3-2 - TGTGCCAGCAGCCTAGGGGGTCCCACCTACGAGCAGTACTTC CASSLGGPTYEQYF
TRBJ2-3 TRBD2 TRBV20-1 - TGCAGTGCTAGTCAAACTAGCGGGCGCACAGATACGCAGTATTTT CSASQTSGRTDTQYF
TRBJ2-2 TRBD2 TRBV18 - TGTGCCAGCTCCGGGACTAGGGACACCGGGGAGCTGTTTTTT CASSGTRDTGELFF
TRBJ1-1 - TRBV7-8 few TGTGCCAGCAGCTTTCAGGCAGGAGGGATGAACACTGAAGCTTTCTTT CASSFQAGGMNTEAFF
TRBJ1-1 TRBD1 TRBV5-1 - TGCGCCAGCAGCAACTCCGGGACAGGGAGGGCTGAAGCTTTCTTT CASSNSGTGRAEAFF
TRBJ2-3 - TRBV6-5 - TGTGCCAGCAGTTACTCGACTGAGGCGGATACGCAGTATTTT CASSYSTEADTQYF
TRBJ1-4 TRBD1 TRBV19 - TGTGCCAGTAGTACCAAACAGGGGGCGGCTAATGAAAAACTGTTTTTT CASSTKQGAANEKLFF
TRBJ1-5 - TRBV3-1/TRBV3-2 once TGTGCCAGCAGCCAATCACGGGACAACAATCAGCCCCAGCATTTT CASSQSRDNNQPQHF
TRBJ2-7 TRBD1 TRBV7-6 - TGTGCCAGCAGCCCAGGGACAGGGACCTACGAGCAGTACTTC CASSPGTGTYEQYF
TRBJ1-2 - TRBV9 - TGTGCCAGCAGCGTAGAACAGACAAACTATGGCTACACCTTC CASSVEQTNYGYTF
TRBJ1-6 TRBD1 TRBV27 few TGTGCCAGCAGCCGGACAGGGGTAGGCAATTCACCCCTCCACTTT CASSRTGVGNSPLHF
TRBJ2-3 TRBD2 TRBV2 - TGTGCCAGCAGTGGCGCTAGCGGATACACAGATACGCAGTATTTT CASSGASGYTDTQYF
TRBJ2-2 - TRBV19 - TGTGCCAGTTCGGGCTTCGATCTGCGGGCCGGGGAGCTGTTTTTT CASSGFDLRAGELFF
TRBJ1-5 - TRBV6-6 - TGTGCCAGCAGTTCAGGGGTTAGCAATCAGCCCCAGCATTTT CASSSGVSNQPQHF
TRBJ2-5 TRBD1 TRBV11-2 - TGTGCCAGCAGGCTGCGAGGACAGGCCCGAGAGACCCAGTACTTC CASRLRGQARETQYF
TRBJ2-1 - TRBV11-1 - TGTGCCAGCAGCTTACCATCATCGGGGAATGAGCAGTTCTTC CASSLPSSGNEQFF
TRBJ1-2 - TRBV18 - TGTGCCAGCTCACCAAATGGGCAGGGCAATGGCTACACCTTC CASSPNGQGNGYTF
TRBJ2-3 TRBD2 TRBV5-1 - TGCGCCAGCAGCTTAGCGGGGGAACCCACAGATACGCAGTATTTT CASSLAGEPTDTQYF
TRBJ1-1 - TRBV11-2 - TGTGCCAGCAGCTTACACGGGACTGAAGCTTTCTTT CASSLHGTEAFF
TRBJ1-6 - TRBV2 - TGTGCCAGCAGCCTGAATTCACCCCTCCACTTT CASSLNSPLHF
TRBJ2-1 - TRBV6-6 - TGTGCCAGCAGTTACCCCCAACGGTCGCACAATGAGCAGTTCTTC CASSYPQRSHNEQFF
TRBJ2-5 - TRBV28 - TGTGCCAGCAGTTTATCGGGAATACAAGAGACCCAGTACTTC CASSLSGIQETQYF
TRBJ1-2 TRBD1 TRBV6-5 once TGTGCCAGCAGTCCTATTGGGACAGGTAGCTACACCTTC CASSPIGTGSYTF
TRBJ2-5 TRBD1 TRBV6-5 - TGTGCCAGCCGGGACAGCTATAGGTATCAAGAGACCCAGTACTTC CASRDSYRYQETQYF
TRBJ2-1 - TRBV10-1 once TGCGCCAGCAGTGCAGGAGGGGGCCCCTACAATGAGCAGTTCTTC CASSAGGGPYNEQFF
TRBJ1-1 TRBD1 TRBV19 - TGTGCCAGCCGGGACAGGGGGCGGGCGAACACTGAAGCTTTCTTT CASRDRGRANTEAFF
TRBJ1-3 - TRBV14 - TGTGCCAGCAGCCACCCACAGGGTTTTGGAAACACCATATATTTT CASSHPQGFGNTIYF